The T cell receptor beta chain under discussion was sequenced for a study of a mutant IDH1 vaccine in newly diagnosed glioma (dated by TCRdb to about 2021). Regarding the research as a whole: The 32 treated patients were approximately 60% male and around 38% female, with a mean age of about 43 years. Longitudinal TCRB deep sequencing was done for 25 to 30 treated patients, wherever samples were available for exploratory analyses. Before enrollment, patients had received standard therapy of radiotherapy alone, temozolomide alone, or radiochemotherapy with temozolomide; most received the combination. Peripheral blood was collected at six visits: V03 (baseline), V05, V07, V10, V12 and V13. Overall results and qualifications from the work: The authors stated that sample limitations prevented analyses of patient blood samples from being reproduced. Pseudoprogression seemed to be unrelated to changes in the top peripheral T cell clonotypes found by TCRB sequencing. Immune responses induced by the vaccine were seen in approximately 93% of patients across multiple MHC alleles. PBMC samples for TCRB deep sequencing were selected based on availability.

Interpreted using the paper, the time point label stands for: baseline, week 1 (first vaccination visit). The treatment or condition tag for this specimen amounts to: pre-vaccination baseline after standard-of-care therapy. All donors had newly diagnosed IDH1-mutant astrocytomas of WHO grade 3 or 4 that showed loss of nuclear ATRX. The samples were drawn from NOA16, a multicentre, single-arm, open-label phase I trial in Germany that tested a mutant IDH1 peptide vaccine in humans for the first time. Visit V03 blood draws served as the baseline sample for immunogenicity testing. Genomic DNA for TCRB sequencing was isolated from EDTA blood with the DNeasy Blood and Tissue Kit. Libraries were constructed by the immunoSEQ multiplex PCR assay. The hsTCRB Kit was used according to the manufacturer's protocol to amplify rearranged TCR beta chain sequences. An Illumina MiSeq was used to sequence the TCRB libraries. On the authors' methods: The proprietary platform of the kit vendor was used for demultiplexing, trimming and gene mapping. TCRdb obtained this table from immuneACCESS and retained in-frame rearrangements with V and J assigned. These tables miss some clones; where compared with another copy, unresolved V genes account for less than half of the shortfall, and the remainder is unexplained. The V and J calls and the clone size are those of that table, but D and trimming were determined from the DNA. Within this sample are around 56,000 clones, with 75% to 95% of them counted one time only. 2.6% of the sample is taken by the ten largest.

As concerns this clone: No antigen is known for it. The record has no base qualities; no much larger clone is one base away.

The CDR3 starts with the cysteine, ends with the phenylalanine, and has 14 residues. The entry retains the CDR3 DNA only, 42 bases that are in frame from base 1. Ends trimmed: V by 2 bases, J by 9 bases; bases unmatched to a gene: 10. CDR1 and CDR2, looked up from the germline V gene (reference sequence), are GTSNPN and SVGIG. Recombination connected TRBV30 to TRBJ1-5; 7 middle bases align to TRBD1. Material: PBMCs, obtained from a glioma patient treated with radiotherapy, temozolomide or both. The clonotype comes from a man aged 50 to 60 with glioma. CDR3 protein: CAWSPGTALRPQHF. The DNA sequence is given as TGTGCCTGGAGTCCCGGGACAGCCCTGCGGCCCCAGCATTTT.